This T cell receptor (beta chain) derives from a study of blood T cell repertoires in COVID-19. Across the study: Researchers got acute and convalescent COVID-19 samples from the United States, Italy and Spain. Sample material is recorded as cDNA or gDNA derived from T cells, B-cell-depleted T cells, or PBMCs.

Source study methods: Reference gene primer amplification gave nucleated cell count estimates. Sequencing was performed with immunoSEQ multiplex PCR; in TCRdb, only in-frame clones are kept and a portion is missing. Clonal size and the V and J genes are those of that table, whereas D and trimming came from the DNA. The data contain more than 100,000 clones, 86% of them singletons. V was trimmed by 0 bases and J by 0 bases, leaving 9 bases between them. Per the germline V gene, CDR1 is SGHAT and CDR2 is FQNNGV. This CDR3 contains 15 residues. The TCR sequence derives from a man in his forties with acute or convalescent COVID-19. This chain connects TRBV11-2 to TRBJ2-7; no firm D call. The specimen sequenced was peripheral blood. The CDR3 sequence: CASSLDRSRSYEQYF. CDR3 nucleotides: TGTGCCAGCAGCTTAGACAGGTCCCGCTCCTACGAGCAGTACTTC.